Each of the 16 T cell receptor beta chains below was sequenced from the same sample in a study of regulatory T cells in long-lasting Graves disease. As for time point: newly diagnosed GD, antithyroid drugs for less than 3 months. RNA isolated from PBMCs was used to make the TCR library. According to the study, TCR beta libraries were built with iRepertoire HTBI primers and CDR3-region Arm-PCR. TCRdb ran MiXCR on the multiplex PCR reads and lists one entry per CDR3 protein. The sample has 400,000 to 450,000 distinct CDR3 sequences, roughly 15% seen once; the top ten hold around 10%. These data were also filed under a second study, of T cells in Graves' hyperthyroidism and ophthalmopathy.

The sample in question was peripheral blood mononuclear cells (PBMCs), obtained at new diagnosis, from a patient treated with antithyroid drugs. The receptors come from a woman in her twenties or thirties with Graves disease.

Many counts were recorded for this clonotype. J is TRBJ2-7 and V is TRBV19; 8 nucleotides line up with TRBD1. Unmatched junction bases numbered 13, after V lost 0 bases and J lost 6 bases. This CDR3 contains 17 residues. Germline lookup yields CDR1 LNHDA and CDR2 SQIVND (reference sequence). CDR3 sequence reads: CASSIDAIGTGGSEQYF. CDR3 DNA sequence: TGTGCCAGTAGTATAGATGCCATCGGGACAGGCGGTAGCGAGCAGTACTTC.

The chain combines TRBV4-2 with TRBJ2-1, with 7 nucleotides matching TRBD2. J was trimmed by 2 bases and V by 1 base; bases with no gene match: 5. Germline V lookup: CDR1 LGHNA, CDR2 YNFKEQ. This CDR3 has 16 residues. CDR3 sequence reads: CASSQVVAGTYNEQFF. The CDR3 nucleotides read TGTGCCAGCAGCCAAGTAGTAGCGGGTACCTACAATGAGCAGTTCTTC.

This clonotype was detected ten times or more. The chain joins TRBV7-9 to TRBJ2-1; D call uncertain. CDR3 length: 15 amino acids. V was trimmed by 4 bases and J by 11 bases, leaving 21 bases between them. Germline V lookup: CDR1 SEHNR, CDR2 FQNEAQ (reference sequence). CDR3 nucleotides: TGTGCCAGCAGCTCACGTCCCCCTAGTGCCTCTCAGCAGTTCTTC. This gives the protein CASSSRPPSASQQFF.

The chain employs TRBV20-1 and TRBJ2-7; D is ambiguous. Germline-derived CDR1 and CDR2 are DFQATT and SNEGSKA (reference sequence). Trimming cost V 1 base and J 0 bases, with 7 bases left between them. The length of the CDR3 is 13 residues. The CDR3 DNA sequence: TGCAGTGCTAGAGGTAGGGCCTCCTACGAGCAGTACTTC. Translating gives CSARGRASYEQYF.

This chain links TRBV27 with TRBJ2-5; tentatively, D is TRBD1 or TRBD2 (9 bases each). The CDR3 length is 16 residues. Deletions cut 6 bases from V and 5 bases from J, with 22 bases between. Per germline, CDR1 MNHEY and CDR2 SMNVEV (reference sequence). This chain's CDR3 is CASSRDRVSGRETQYF. The CDR3 DNA reads as TGTGCCAGCAGCCGGGACAGGGTCAGCGGGAGGGAGACCCAGTACTTC.

This clonotype showed up just a few times. The rearrangement joins TRBV7-9 to TRBJ2-5; 8 nucleotides match TRBD1. The CDR3 covers 15 residues. Germline trimming cut 6 bases from V and 5 bases from J; bases unmatched to any gene: 11. Germline V gene lookup returns CDR1 SEHNR and CDR2 FQNEAQ (reference sequence). CDR3 sequence (DNA): TGTGCCAGCAGACCTAATGACAGGGGCCTTGAGACCCAGTACTTC. Its translation is CASRPNDRGLETQYF.

This clonotype was detected many times. CDR3 sequence (DNA): TGTGCCAGCAGGAGTAGCCTTAACACCGGGGAGCTGTTTTTT. This sequence encodes CASRSSLNTGELFF. The rearrangement joins TRBV2 to TRBJ2-2, with no clear D. The CDR3 contains 14 residues. V was cut by 6 bases and J by 2 bases, with 10 bases left in between. The germline gives CDR1 SNHLY, CDR2 FYNNEI.

The chain has TRBV10-3 and TRBJ2-7; 11 nucleotides align to TRBD2. Germline V gives CDR1 ENHRY, CDR2 SYGVKD. With V trimmed by 7 bases and J by 6 bases, 11 bases remained unmatched. There are 15 residues in the CDR3. The CDR3 region has the DNA TGTGCCATCAAGGAACTAGCGGGAGCCGTTGGCGAGCAGTACTTC. Its translation is CAIKELAGAVGEQYF.

This clonotype came up a few times. The junction does not match germline at one end; this may be a read error. J is TRBJ2-7 and V is TRBV3-1; D remains unclear. The CDR3 extends over 15 amino acids. Germline V gene sequence: CDR1 LGHDT, CDR2 YNNKEL (reference sequence). CDR3 nucleotide sequence: TGTGCCAGCGGCCAAGCAATCGAGAGCTCCTACGAGCAGTACTTC. Translating gives CASGQAIESSYEQYF.

The chain uses TRBV20-1 and TRBJ2-1; weak D call: TRBD2 (6 bases). Deletions cut 6 bases from V and 4 bases from J, with 19 bases between. The CDR3 runs 15 residues. CDR1 DFQATT and CDR2 SNEGSKA come from the germline V gene (reference sequence). CDR3 sequence reads: CSAAPPGVSYNEQFF. CDR3 coding DNA: TGCAGTGCCGCCCCCCCGGGAGTATCATACAATGAGCAGTTCTTC.

This clonotype was recorded at least ten times. The CDR3 reads CASSLGDISNQPQHF. The CDR3 DNA reads TGCGCCAGCAGCTTGGGGGACATTAGCAATCAGCCCCAGCATTTT. The genes are TRBV5-1 and TRBJ1-5, with D possibly matching TRBD1 (6 bases). The V end was cut by 0 bases, the J end by 0 bases, with 7 bases between. The CDR3 extends over 15 amino acids. In germline, CDR1 is SGHRS, CDR2 YFSETQ.

The J gene is TRBJ2-4, the V gene TRBV4-1; D remains unclear. This CDR3 comprises 17 residues. The V end lost 0 bases, the J end lost 0 bases, and 12 bases lay between the germline ends. Germline V gene lookup returns CDR1 MGHRA and CDR2 YSYEKL. CDR3 sequence: CASSQDLTKLAKNIQYF. CDR3 nucleotides: TGCGCCAGCAGCCAAGATTTGACGAAGCTAGCCAAAAACATTCAGTACTTC.

This clonotype was seen at least ten times. This sequence joins TRBV2 and TRBJ2-3; 9 positions match TRBD2. The CDR3 is 12 residues long. Germline loops: CDR1 SNHLY, CDR2 FYNNEI. Unmatched junction bases numbered 5, after V lost 10 bases and J lost 6 bases. As DNA, the CDR3 is TGTGCCATAGGACTAGCGTGGGATACGCAGTATTTT. Amino acids: CAIGLAWDTQYF.

This sequence joins TRBV27 and TRBJ2-7, with D possibly matching TRBD1 (6 bases). The CDR3 is 16 residues long. The germline CDR1 and CDR2 sequences are MNHEY and SMNVEV (reference sequence). Trimming took off 4 bases at V and 7 bases at J, with 23 bases between the two ends. DNA of the CDR3: TGTGCCAGCAGTTCCCCAAACAGGGCAGGTTCGAGGGAGCAGTACTTC. It specifies CASSSPNRAGSREQYF.

This clonotype was picked up a small number of times. V gene TRBV28 combines with J gene TRBJ1-6; D call uncertain. There are 14 residues in the CDR3. V dropped 5 bases and J dropped 7 bases, with 12 bases sitting between them. CDR1 is MDHEN and CDR2 is SYDVKM in the germline V gene. The CDR3 DNA follows: TGTGCCAGCAGTGACGGGCCCCGGAATTCACCCCTCCACTTT. Its protein is CASSDGPRNSPLHF.

Remarks on this clonotype: A clone one base away is much larger, so this may be a read error. The chain employs TRBV13 and TRBJ2-7; 8 positions agree with TRBD1. The CDR3 consists of 15 residues. Germline V gene sequence: CDR1 PRHDT, CDR2 FYEKMQ (reference sequence). The CDR3 region is CASSLGDRAGSEQHF. Written as DNA, the CDR3 is TGTGCCAGCAGCTTAGGGGACAGGGCTGGCTCCGAGCAGCACTTC.